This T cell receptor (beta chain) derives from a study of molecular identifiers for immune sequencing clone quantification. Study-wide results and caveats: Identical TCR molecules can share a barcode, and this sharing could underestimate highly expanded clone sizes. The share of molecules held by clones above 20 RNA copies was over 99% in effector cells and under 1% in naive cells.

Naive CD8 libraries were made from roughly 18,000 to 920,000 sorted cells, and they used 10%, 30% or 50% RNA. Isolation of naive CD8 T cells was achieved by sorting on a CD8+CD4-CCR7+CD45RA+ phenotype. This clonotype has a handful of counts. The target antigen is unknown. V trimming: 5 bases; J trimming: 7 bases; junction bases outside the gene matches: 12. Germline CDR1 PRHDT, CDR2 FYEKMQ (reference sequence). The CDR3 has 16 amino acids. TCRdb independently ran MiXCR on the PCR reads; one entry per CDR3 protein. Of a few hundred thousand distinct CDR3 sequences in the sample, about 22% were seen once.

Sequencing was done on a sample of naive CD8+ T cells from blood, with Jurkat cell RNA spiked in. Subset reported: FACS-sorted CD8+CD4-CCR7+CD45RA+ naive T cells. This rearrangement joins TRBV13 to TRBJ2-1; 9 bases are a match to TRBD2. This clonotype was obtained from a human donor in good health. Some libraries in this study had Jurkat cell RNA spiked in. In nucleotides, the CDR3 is TGTGCCAGCAGCGCCTTGATGGCTAGCGGGACTAATGAGCAGTTCTTC. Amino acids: CASSALMASGTNEQFF.